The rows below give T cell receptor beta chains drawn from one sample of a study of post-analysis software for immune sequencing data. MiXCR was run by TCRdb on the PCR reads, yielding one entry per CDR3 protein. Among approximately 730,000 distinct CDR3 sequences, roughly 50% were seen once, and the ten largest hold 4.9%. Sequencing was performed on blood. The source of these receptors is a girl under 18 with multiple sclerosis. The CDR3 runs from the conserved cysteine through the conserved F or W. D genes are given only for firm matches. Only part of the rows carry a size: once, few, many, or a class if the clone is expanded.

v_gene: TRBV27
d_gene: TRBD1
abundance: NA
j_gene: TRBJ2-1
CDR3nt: TGTGCCAGCACCTCAGGGGGAAAGATAGGCAATGAGCAGTTCTTC
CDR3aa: CASTSGGKIGNEQFF

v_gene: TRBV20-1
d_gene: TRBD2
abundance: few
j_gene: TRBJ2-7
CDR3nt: TGCAGTGCTGCCGGACTAGCGGGACCCCCTCGAGAGCAGTACTTC
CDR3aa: CSAAGLAGPPREQYF

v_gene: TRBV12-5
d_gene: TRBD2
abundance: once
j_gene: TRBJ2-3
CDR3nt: TGTGCTGGGGGACTAGCACCAGATACGCAGTATTTT
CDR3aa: CAGGLAPDTQYF

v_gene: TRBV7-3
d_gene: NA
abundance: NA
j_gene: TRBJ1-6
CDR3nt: TGTGCCAGCAGCTGGGACATTAATTCACCCCTCCACTTT
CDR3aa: CASSWDINSPLHF

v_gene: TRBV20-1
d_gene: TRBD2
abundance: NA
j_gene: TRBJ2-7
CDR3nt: TGCAGTGCTAGTAGGACTAGCGTCTCCTACGAGCAGTACTTC
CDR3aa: CSASRTSVSYEQYF

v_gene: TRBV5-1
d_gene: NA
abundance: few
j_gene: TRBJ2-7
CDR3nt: TGCGCCAGCAGCTCCCTCGGACGGATTCCCGACGAGCAGTACTTC
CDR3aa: CASSSLGRIPDEQYF

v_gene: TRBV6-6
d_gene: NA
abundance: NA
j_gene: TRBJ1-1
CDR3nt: TGTGCCAGCAGTTACACCCTCTCCGCAAACACTGAAGCTTTCTTT
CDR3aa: CASSYTLSANTEAFF

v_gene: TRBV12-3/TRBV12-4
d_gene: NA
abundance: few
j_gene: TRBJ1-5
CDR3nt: TGTGCCAGCAGTTTTAACAGGGAGAGCAATCAGCCCCAGCATTTT
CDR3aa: CASSFNRESNQPQHF

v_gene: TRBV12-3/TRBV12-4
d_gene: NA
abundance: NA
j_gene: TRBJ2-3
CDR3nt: TGTGCCCTAGCTAGGGAGAATACGCAGTATTTT
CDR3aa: CALARENTQYF

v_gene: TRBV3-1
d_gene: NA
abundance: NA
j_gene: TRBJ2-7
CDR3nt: TGTGCCAGCAGCCCGGGACCCATCCCCCACGAGCAGTACTTC
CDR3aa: CASSPGPIPHEQYF

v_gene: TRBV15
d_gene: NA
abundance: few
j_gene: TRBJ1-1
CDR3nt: TGTGCCACCAGCCGGACACAGATGAACACTGAAGCTTTCTTT
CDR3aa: CATSRTQMNTEAFF

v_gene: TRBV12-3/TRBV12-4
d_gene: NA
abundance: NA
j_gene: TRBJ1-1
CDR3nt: TGTGCCAGCACCCTGATGGGGGGGAACACTGAAGCTTTCTTT
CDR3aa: CASTLMGGNTEAFF

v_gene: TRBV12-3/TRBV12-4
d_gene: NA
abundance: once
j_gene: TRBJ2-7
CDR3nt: TGTGCCAGCAGTTTGAGTGGCGCGAGCGAGCAGTACTTC
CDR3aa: CASSLSGASEQYF

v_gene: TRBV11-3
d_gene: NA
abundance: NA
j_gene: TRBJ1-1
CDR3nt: TGTGCCAGCCTGGGTCCCCGGATGGGTGGGACTGAAGCTTTCTTT
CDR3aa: CASLGPRMGGTEAFF

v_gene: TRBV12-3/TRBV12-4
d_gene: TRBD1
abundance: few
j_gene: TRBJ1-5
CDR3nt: TGTGCCAGCACCGACACAGGGGAGCGAAATCAGCCCCAGCATTTT
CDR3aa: CASTDTGERNQPQHF

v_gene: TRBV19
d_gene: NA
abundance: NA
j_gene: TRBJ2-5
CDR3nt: TGTGCCAGTAGGTCGTACTCGCAAGAGACCCAGTACTTC
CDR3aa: CASRSYSQETQYF

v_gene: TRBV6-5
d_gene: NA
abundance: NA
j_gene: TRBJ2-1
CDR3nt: TGTGCCAGCAGTTACTCGGGACGAGCGTCGAGCTCCTACAATGAGCAGTTCTTC
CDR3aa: CASSYSGRASSSYNEQFF